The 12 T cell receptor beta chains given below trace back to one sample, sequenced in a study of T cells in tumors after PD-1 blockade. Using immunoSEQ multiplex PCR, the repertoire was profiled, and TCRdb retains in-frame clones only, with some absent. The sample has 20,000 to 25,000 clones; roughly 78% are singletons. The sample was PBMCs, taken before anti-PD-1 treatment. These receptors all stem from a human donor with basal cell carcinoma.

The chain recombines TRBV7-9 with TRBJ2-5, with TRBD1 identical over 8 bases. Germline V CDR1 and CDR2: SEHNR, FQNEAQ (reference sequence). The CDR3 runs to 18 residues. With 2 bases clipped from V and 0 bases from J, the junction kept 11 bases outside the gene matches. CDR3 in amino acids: CASSLPMTGAGYQETQYF. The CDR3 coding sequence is TGTGCCAGCAGCTTACCAATGACAGGGGCGGGGTACCAAGAGACCCAGTACTTC.

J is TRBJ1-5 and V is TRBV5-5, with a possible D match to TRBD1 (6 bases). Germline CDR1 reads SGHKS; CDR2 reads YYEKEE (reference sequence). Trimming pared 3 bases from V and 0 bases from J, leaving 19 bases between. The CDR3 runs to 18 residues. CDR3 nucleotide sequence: TGTGCCAGCAGCTGGACAGCCTCGGTTACCTATAGCAATCAGCCCCAGCATTTT. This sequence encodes CASSWTASVTYSNQPQHF.

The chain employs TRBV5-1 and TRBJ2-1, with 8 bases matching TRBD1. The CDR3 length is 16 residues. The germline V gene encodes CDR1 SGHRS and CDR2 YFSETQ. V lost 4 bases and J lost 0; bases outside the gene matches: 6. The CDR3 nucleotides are TGCGCCAGCAGCCCGGGGACAGGTAACTCCTACAATGAGCAGTTCTTC. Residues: CASSPGTGNSYNEQFF.

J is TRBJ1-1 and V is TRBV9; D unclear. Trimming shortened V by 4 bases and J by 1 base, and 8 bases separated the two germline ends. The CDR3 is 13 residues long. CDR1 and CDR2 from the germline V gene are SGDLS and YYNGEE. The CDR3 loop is CASSPRGNTEAFF. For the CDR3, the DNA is TGTGCCAGCAGCCCTCGGGGGAACACTGAAGCTTTCTTT.

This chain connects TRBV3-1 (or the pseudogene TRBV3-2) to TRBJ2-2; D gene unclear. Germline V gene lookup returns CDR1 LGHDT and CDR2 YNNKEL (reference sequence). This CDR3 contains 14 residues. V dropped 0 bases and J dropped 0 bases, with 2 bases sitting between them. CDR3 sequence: CASSQDPNTGELFF. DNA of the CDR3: TGTGCCAGCAGCCAAGACCCGAACACCGGGGAGCTGTTTTTT.

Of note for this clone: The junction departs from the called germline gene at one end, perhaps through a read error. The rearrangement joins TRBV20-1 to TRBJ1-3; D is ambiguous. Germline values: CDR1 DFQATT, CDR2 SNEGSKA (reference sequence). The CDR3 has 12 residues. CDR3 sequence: CSASSIGDTIYF. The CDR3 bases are TGCAGTGCTAGTAGTATTGGAGACACCATATATTTT.

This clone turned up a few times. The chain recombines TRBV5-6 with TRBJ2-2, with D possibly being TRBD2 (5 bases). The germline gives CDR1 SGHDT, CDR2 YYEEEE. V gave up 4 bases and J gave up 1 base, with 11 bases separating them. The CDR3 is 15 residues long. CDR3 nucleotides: TGTGCCAGCAGCCCGGACTGGGTGAACACCGGGGAGCTGTTTTTT. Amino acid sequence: CASSPDWVNTGELFF.

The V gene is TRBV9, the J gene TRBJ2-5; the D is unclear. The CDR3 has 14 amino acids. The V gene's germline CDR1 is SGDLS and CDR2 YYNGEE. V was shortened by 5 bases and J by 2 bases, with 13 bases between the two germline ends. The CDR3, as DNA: TGTGCCAGCAGGCTTAGATCGAGGCAAGAGACCCAGTACTTC. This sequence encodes CASRLRSRQETQYF.

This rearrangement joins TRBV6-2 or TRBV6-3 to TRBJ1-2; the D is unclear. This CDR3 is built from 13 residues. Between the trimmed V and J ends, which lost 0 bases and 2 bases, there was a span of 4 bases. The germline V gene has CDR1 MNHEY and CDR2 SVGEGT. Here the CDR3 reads CASSYSDNYGYTF. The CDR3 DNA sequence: TGTGCCAGCAGTTACTCGGACAACTATGGCTACACCTTC.

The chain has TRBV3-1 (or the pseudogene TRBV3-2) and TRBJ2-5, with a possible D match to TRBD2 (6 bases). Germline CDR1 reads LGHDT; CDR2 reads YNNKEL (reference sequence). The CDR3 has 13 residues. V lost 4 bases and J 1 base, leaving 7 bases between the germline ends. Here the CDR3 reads CASSLAAQETQYF. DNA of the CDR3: TGTGCCAGCAGCCTAGCGGCCCAAGAGACCCAGTACTTC.

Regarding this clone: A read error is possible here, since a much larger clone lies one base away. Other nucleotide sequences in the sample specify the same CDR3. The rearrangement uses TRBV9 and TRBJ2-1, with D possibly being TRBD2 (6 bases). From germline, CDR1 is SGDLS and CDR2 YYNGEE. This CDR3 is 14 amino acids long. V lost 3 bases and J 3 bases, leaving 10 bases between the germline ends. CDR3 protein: CASSAGTGYNEQFF. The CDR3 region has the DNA TGTGCCAGCAGCGCCGGGACTGGCTACAATGAGCAGTTCTTC.

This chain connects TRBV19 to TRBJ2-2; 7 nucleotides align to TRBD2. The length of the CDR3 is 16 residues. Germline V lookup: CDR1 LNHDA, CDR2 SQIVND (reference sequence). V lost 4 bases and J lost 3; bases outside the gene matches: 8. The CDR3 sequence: CASSTSGTTYTGELFF. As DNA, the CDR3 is TGTGCCAGTAGTACCTCCGGGACTACTTACACCGGGGAGCTGTTTTTT.